This T cell receptor (beta chain) was recovered during a study of T cell repertoires in cytomegalovirus infection. Study information: CMV infection together with matching HLA type was indicated by public TCR beta signatures.

A remark on this clonotype: Its specificity is unknown.

V lost 3 bases to trimming and J lost 6 bases, with 17 bases between them. Germline V gene sequence: CDR1 MDHEN, CDR2 SYDVKM. The CDR3 has 15 amino acids. TCRdb re-called the reads through MiXCR, storing one row per CDR3 protein. This table holds under 850,000 distinct CDR3 sequences, roughly 36% found once. Whole-study results and caveats: Frequencies of public TCR beta families were cumulated, and this identified carriers of CMV plus the relevant HLA.

This sequence joins TRBV28 and TRBJ1-1, with D possibly matching TRBD1 (5 bases). This sequence was found in a human donor in good health (CMV status not recorded). Some clones in this sample may be carry-over from other donors' samples. Sequencing was done on a sample of PBMCs. This chain's CDR3 is CASSFWSLGVAEAFF. CDR3 nucleotide sequence: TGTGCCAGCAGTTTTTGGAGCCTAGGGGTGGCTGAAGCTTTCTTT.